Given below is one T cell receptor (beta chain) in context. Its antigen is not yet known. No base-level quality is on record; no much larger clone is a single base apart. Using the deep immunoSEQ assay, multiplex PCR amplified TCR CDR3 regions from genomic DNA. Genomic DNA extracted from each cell subset was distributed evenly over all wells of several immunoSEQ 96-well plates, and each plate served as one replicate. Each replicate PCR for sorted subsets received about 210 ng genomic DNA, equal to roughly 33,000 T cell genomes. Purified libraries were measured with a Qubit 3.0 fluorometer, size-checked on a Bioanalyzer 2100, and measured again with the KAPA Library Quantification kit. Every immunoSEQ 96-well plate was sequenced on a separate single-read 150-cycle Illumina NextSeq 550 flow cell. Per the original workflow: Because the immunoSEQ output held only junctional sequences and lacked quality scores, the filtering could not match the filtering applied to full-length reads. To assign V/J genes and CDR3, sequences were annotated using PyIR, a Python wrapper for IgBLAST v1.9, with IMGT germline references. Reads with weak V/J assignments (E-value above 1e-6), missing CDR3, stop codons, out-of-frame junctions, or ambiguous translated residues were removed. V3J clonotypes were defined as sequences sharing an identical inferred V gene, J gene, and CDR3 amino acid sequence. The percentage overlap between two repertoires was calculated by dividing the number of shared unique clonotypes by the size of the smaller repertoire. RTK rarefaction, the Chao1 estimator, and Recon v2.1 estimates of unobserved clonotypes were used to assess repertoire richness. OLGA was used to compute generation probabilities for all TCRbeta clonotypes that the gDNA method yielded from a handful of donors. In TCRdb, the immuneACCESS table is reduced to in-frame sequences with V and J assigned. These tables do not hold every clone; where another copy was compared, an unresolved V gene accounts for under half, and the others remain unexplained. For V, J and clone size, that table is used; D and trimming come from the DNA. This sample comprises a few million clones, 85% to 95% of them detected only once. The leading ten clones occupy about 0.39% of the sample.

These data belong to a study of shared clonotypes between healthy human individuals (dated by TCRdb to 2018 to 2021). As for the study more broadly: The cohort comprised a couple of women and three men aged 18 to 49 years. For each donor, CD4 naive and CD4 memory were each given three plates, CD8 naive was given two plates, and CD8 memory was given one plate. The study deeply sequenced blood TCR repertoires of five healthy adults to estimate repertoire size and the extent of clonotype sharing between individuals. Different laboratories and diverse techniques were used to prepare libraries and sequence TCR repertoires, to increase sequencing depth and limit assay-specific biases. Between about 0.94 and 10 billion PBMCs per donor were obtained by leukapheresis.

The CDR3 runs 15 residues from the cysteine to the phenylalanine. Kept here is only the CDR3 DNA, which spans 45 bases and is read in frame from base 1. From a lookup of the germline V gene (reference sequence), CDR1 and CDR2 are SEHNR and FQNEAQ. Relative to germline, V is 2 bases shorter and J is 2 bases shorter, with 12 bases between their ends. General findings and caveats noted by the study authors: Clonotypes shared by all four sorted-subset donors showed higher generation probabilities than non-shared clonotypes. Sharing across several donors was observed for approximately 5% of naive CD4, under 4% of naive CD8, 2.3% of memory CD4, and roughly 0.43% of memory CD8 clonotypes. The genetic and exposure-history diversity represented was limited by the small number of donors. Incomplete sequencing was indicated by rarefaction of sorted-subset datasets, despite the large sequencing depth. Based on pairwise subsampling, the degree of clonotype sharing among donors was expected to be affected by sequencing depth. Sampling was restricted to blood, and TCR repertoires in tissue are likely to differ from TCR repertoires in blood. Estimated clonotype richness was generally larger for naive than for memory subsets.

The donors were healthy, HIV-negative adults with no recently reported acute infections or vaccinations. All donors were Caucasian adults living in Nashville, Tennessee, USA. CD4+ T cells were enriched through magnetic negative selection, after which naive cells were positively selected on CD45RA and the remaining negative fraction served as the memory subset. Blood was collected by leukapheresis, and PBMCs were isolated by Ficoll-Histopaque density gradient centrifugation and then cryopreserved in liquid nitrogen vapor phase. Analytical flow cytometry was used to check the purity and quantity of each magnetically sorted T cell population. Genomic DNA was isolated from every sorted fraction and measured by UV absorbance on a Nanodrop 2000c.

The V and J segments used are TRBV7-9 and TRBJ2-5; a confident D gene designation cannot be given. The receptor was isolated from a young man in good health. Some clones in this sample may be carry-over from other donors' samples. Sequenced material: naive CD4+ T cells from PBMCs. The intended sense of this specimen's cell subset or site label: CD45RA+ positively selected. The DNA sequence is TGTGCCAGCAGCTTAAAGAGGCAGAAGCAAGAGACCCAGTACTTC. The encoded protein is CASSLKRQKQETQYF.